Each of the 17 T cell receptor beta chains below was sequenced from the same sample in a study of cytomegalovirus exposure and HLA in healthy donors. Both 60 Vbeta primers and 13 Jbeta primers went into the PCR. Profiling relied on immunoSEQ multiplex PCR, and the TCRdb table lists in-frame clones only, not all of them. The sample consists of 150,000 to 200,000 clones, approximately 73% of them appearing once. Input material: PBMCs. All receptors derive from a middle-aged man in good health and CMV-seronegative.

The rearrangement links TRBV4-1 to TRBJ1-4, with 7 bases fitting TRBD1. The V gene's germline CDR1 is MGHRA and CDR2 YSYEKL. The CDR3 spans 16 residues. V lost 6 bases, J lost 3 bases, and 10 bases stayed unmatched. The CDR3 region is CASSLLQGRPNEKLFF. CDR3 DNA: TGCGCCAGCAGTCTCTTACAGGGGAGGCCTAATGAAAAACTGTTTTTT.

The rearrangement uses TRBV15 and TRBJ2-1; possible D gene TRBD2, 6 bases. Germline V gene data show CDR1 as LNHNV and CDR2 as YYDKDF (reference sequence). CDR3 length: 14 amino acids. V gave up 3 bases and J gave up 7 bases, with 13 bases separating them. CDR3: CATSRGGGRNEQFF. CDR3 in DNA: TGTGCCACCAGCAGGGGGGGAGGACGGAATGAGCAGTTCTTC.

The V gene is TRBV5-4, the J gene TRBJ2-7, with no clear D. Germline lookup yields CDR1 SGHNT and CDR2 YYREEE (reference sequence). Trimming shortened V by 1 base and J by 7 bases, and 15 bases separated the two germline ends. This CDR3 is built from 14 residues. The CDR3 sequence: CASSLRSRSLEQYF. The CDR3 nucleotides are TGTGCCAGCAGCTTGAGGAGCCGTTCCTTGGAGCAGTACTTC.

The chain recombines TRBV5-4 with TRBJ1-6, with D perhaps matching TRBD1 (6 bases). Deletions cut 4 bases from V and 5 bases from J, with 13 bases between. Germline lookup yields CDR1 SGHNT and CDR2 YYREEE (reference sequence). This CDR3 has 15 residues. CDR3 DNA sequence: TGTGCCAGCAGCCTTCAGCGGACAGATAATTCACCCCTCCACTTT. Its translation is CASSLQRTDNSPLHF.

The chain joins TRBV19 to TRBJ1-1; D might be TRBD1 (6 bases). Per the germline V gene, CDR1 is LNHDA and CDR2 is SQIVND (reference sequence). This CDR3 has 12 residues. V dropped 8 bases and J dropped 3 bases, with 10 bases sitting between them. The CDR3 DNA sequence: TGTGCCAGTGCACAGGGATACACTGAAGCTTTCTTT. Protein product: CASAQGYTEAFF.

This clone was found a few times. CDR3 in DNA: TGTGCCAGCAGTGCTATAGGGGGTCTAGCCAAAAACATTCAGTACTTC. Amino acids: CASSAIGGLAKNIQYF. V is TRBV25-1 and J is TRBJ2-4; D may be TRBD1 (6 bases). CDR3 size: 16 residues. Trimming shortened V by 4 bases and J by 0 bases, and 13 bases separated the two germline ends. CDR1 and CDR2 (germline): MGHDK, SYGVNS.

The rearrangement links TRBV7-2 to TRBJ2-1, with 10 nucleotides matching TRBD1. V lost 4 bases, J lost 4 bases, and 4 bases stayed unmatched. Germline V gene lookup returns CDR1 SGHTA and CDR2 FQGNSA. The CDR3 has 15 residues. The chain's CDR3 is CASSSRQGAYNEQFF. Here the CDR3 DNA reads TGTGCCAGCAGCTCAAGACAGGGGGCGTACAATGAGCAGTTCTTC.

The chain carries TRBV4-3 and TRBJ1-1; 9 bases are a match to TRBD1. CDR1 and CDR2 from the germline V gene are LGHNA and YSLEER. The CDR3 has 14 amino acids. Unmatched junction bases numbered 4, after V lost 1 base and J lost 7 bases. This chain's CDR3 is CASSQVTGGIEAFF. CDR3 nucleotides: TGCGCCAGCAGCCAAGTGACAGGGGGAATTGAAGCTTTCTTT.

The V gene is TRBV19, the J gene TRBJ1-4; the D gene is possibly TRBD1 (5 bases). This CDR3 has 13 residues. Germline CDR1 is LNHDA and CDR2 is SQIVND (reference sequence). Trimming removed 7 bases from V and 1 base from J, with 7 bases in between. The DNA of the CDR3 is TGTGCCAGTATGGGGGGAACTAATGAAAAACTGTTTTTT. Residues: CASMGGTNEKLFF.

The chain combines TRBV11-3 with TRBJ2-7; D uncertain. Germline V gene sequence: CDR1 SGHNT, CDR2 YENEEA. CDR3 size: 13 residues. The ends were cut back, 2 bases at V and 3 bases at J, with 8 bases in the middle. The CDR3 DNA follows: TGTGCCAGCAGCTTAAGCCCAGGCTACGAGCAGTACTTC. Encoded protein: CASSLSPGYEQYF.

This chain uses TRBV13 with TRBJ2-3; the match to TRBD1 covers 9 bases. Germline CDR1 and CDR2: PRHDT and FYEKMQ (reference sequence). This CDR3 has 16 amino acids. The trim removed 11 bases at V and 1 base at J, leaving 13 bases unmatched. The CDR3 DNA reads TGTGCCGTAAGGGACAGGGCCTCATCTGGCACAGATACGCAGTATTTT. Translated, it gives CAVRDRASSGTDTQYF.

V usage is TRBV10-3 and J usage is TRBJ1-1, with 8 bases identical to TRBD1. Germline V gene lookup returns CDR1 ENHRY and CDR2 SYGVKD. The CDR3 consists of 14 residues. Germline trimming cut 3 bases from V and 1 base from J; bases unmatched to any gene: 1. DNA of the CDR3: TGTGCCATCAGTGAAGGACAGGGGAACACTGAAGCTTTCTTT. Its translation: CAISEGQGNTEAFF.

The chain has TRBV27 and TRBJ2-1; weak D call: TRBD1 (6 bases). This CDR3 is 14 amino acids long. The germline V gene has CDR1 MNHEY and CDR2 SMNVEV (reference sequence). Trimming cost V 2 bases and J 7 bases, with 12 bases left between them. The CDR3 DNA follows: TGTGCCAGCAGTTTAACCAGGGGCCAGAATGAGCAGTTCTTC. The encoded protein is CASSLTRGQNEQFF.

This clone was detected only once. The rearrangement links TRBV19 to TRBJ1-1; D unclear. Germline-derived CDR1 and CDR2 are LNHDA and SQIVND (reference sequence). Trimming pared 4 bases from V and 1 base from J, leaving 10 bases between. CDR3 length: 14 amino acids. CDR3 DNA sequence: TGTGCCAGTAGTACGACAAACTCGAACACTGAAGCTTTCTTT. This gives the protein CASSTTNSNTEAFF.

The rearrangement uses TRBV5-1 and TRBJ2-2; TRBD2 aligns across 11 bases. After removal of 5 bases from V and 4 bases from J, the junction contained 4 bases not matched to a gene. Germline V lookup: CDR1 SGHRS, CDR2 YFSETQ. The CDR3 has 15 residues. This CDR3 reads CASSGLAGSTGELFF. DNA for the CDR3: TGCGCCAGCAGTGGACTAGCGGGTTCCACCGGGGAGCTGTTTTTT.

This clone was counted between two and nine times. The chain links TRBV6-5 to TRBJ2-7, with TRBD1 matching 12 bases. Germline V gene lookup returns CDR1 MNHEY and CDR2 SVGAGI. CDR3 length: 15 residues. After removal of 6 bases from V and 4 bases from J, the junction contained 7 bases not matched to a gene. This CDR3 is CASSDPGQGAYEQYF. CDR3 nucleotides: TGTGCCAGCAGCGACCCGGGACAGGGGGCGTACGAGCAGTACTTC.

The chain employs TRBV27 and TRBJ1-5; no reliable D call. With 5 bases removed from V and 0 bases from J, the gap between germline ends came to 11 bases. CDR1 is MNHEY, CDR2 SMNVEV, per germline (reference sequence). The CDR3 sequence is 15 residues long. This CDR3 reads CASSGGFYSNQPQHF. Here the CDR3 DNA reads TGTGCCAGCAGTGGCGGATTTTATAGCAATCAGCCCCAGCATTTT.